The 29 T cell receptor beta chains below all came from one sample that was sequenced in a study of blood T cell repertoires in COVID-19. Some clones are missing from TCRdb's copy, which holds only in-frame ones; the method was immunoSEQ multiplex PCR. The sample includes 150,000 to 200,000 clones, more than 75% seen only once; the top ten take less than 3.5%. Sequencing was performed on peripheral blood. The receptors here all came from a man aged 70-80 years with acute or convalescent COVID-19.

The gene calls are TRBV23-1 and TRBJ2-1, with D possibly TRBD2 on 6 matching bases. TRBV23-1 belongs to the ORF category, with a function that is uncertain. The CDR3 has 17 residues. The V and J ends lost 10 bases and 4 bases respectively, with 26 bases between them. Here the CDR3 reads CAKTLGGENFAYNEQFF. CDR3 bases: TGCGCCAAAACTTTAGGAGGGGAAAATTTCGCATACAATGAGCAGTTCTTC.

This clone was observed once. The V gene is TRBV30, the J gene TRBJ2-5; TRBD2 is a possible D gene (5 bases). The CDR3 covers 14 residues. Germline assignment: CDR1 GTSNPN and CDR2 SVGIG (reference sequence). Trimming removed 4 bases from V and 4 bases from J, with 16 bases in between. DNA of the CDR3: TGTGCCTGGACCCATGGGCAGGCGGGAGAGACCCAGTACTTC. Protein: CAWTHGQAGETQYF.

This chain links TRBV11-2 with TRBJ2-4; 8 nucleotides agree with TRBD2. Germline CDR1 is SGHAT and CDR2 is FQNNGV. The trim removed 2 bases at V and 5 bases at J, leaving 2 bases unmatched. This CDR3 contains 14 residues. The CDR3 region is CASSLLAGENIQYF. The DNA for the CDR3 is TGTGCCAGCAGCTTACTAGCGGGTGAAAACATTCAGTACTTC.

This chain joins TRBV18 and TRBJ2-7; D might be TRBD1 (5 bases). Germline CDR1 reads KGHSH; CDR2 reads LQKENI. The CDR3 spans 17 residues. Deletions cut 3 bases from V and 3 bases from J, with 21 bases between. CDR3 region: CASSPKGSGLGLYEQYF. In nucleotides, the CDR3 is TGTGCCAGCTCACCCAAAGGTAGTGGTTTGGGGCTCTACGAGCAGTACTTC. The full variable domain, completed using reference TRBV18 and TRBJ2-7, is NAGVMQNPRHLVRRRGQEARLRCSPMKGHSHVYWYRQLPEEGLKFMVYLQKENIIDESGMPKERFSAEFPKEGPSILRIQQVVRGDSAAYFCASSPKGSGLGLYEQYFGPGTRLTVT.

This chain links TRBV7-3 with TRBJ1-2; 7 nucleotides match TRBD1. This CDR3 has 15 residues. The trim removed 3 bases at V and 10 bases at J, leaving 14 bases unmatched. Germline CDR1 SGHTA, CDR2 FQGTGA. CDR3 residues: CASSLNPGVGTVYTF. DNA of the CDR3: TGTGCCAGCAGCTTGAACCCTGGGGTCGGGACAGTCTACACCTTC.

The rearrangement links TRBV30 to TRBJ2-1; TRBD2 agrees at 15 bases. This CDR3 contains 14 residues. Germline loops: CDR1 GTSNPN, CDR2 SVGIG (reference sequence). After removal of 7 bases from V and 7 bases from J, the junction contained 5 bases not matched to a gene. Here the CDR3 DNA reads TGTGCCTCCAAAGGGACTAGCGGGGGGAATGAGCAGTTCTTC. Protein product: CASKGTSGGNEQFF.

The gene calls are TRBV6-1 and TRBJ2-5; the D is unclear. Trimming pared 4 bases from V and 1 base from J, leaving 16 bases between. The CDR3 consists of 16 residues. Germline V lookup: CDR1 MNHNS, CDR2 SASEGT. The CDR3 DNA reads TGTGCCAGCAGTGTCAACCCGAGTCAGGTCCAAGAGACCCAGTACTTC. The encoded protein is CASSVNPSQVQETQYF.

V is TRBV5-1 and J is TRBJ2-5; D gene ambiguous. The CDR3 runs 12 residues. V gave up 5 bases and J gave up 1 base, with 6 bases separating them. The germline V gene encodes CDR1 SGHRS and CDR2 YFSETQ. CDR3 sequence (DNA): TGCGCCAGCAGGTACAGCCAAGAGACCCAGTACTTC. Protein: CASRYSQETQYF.

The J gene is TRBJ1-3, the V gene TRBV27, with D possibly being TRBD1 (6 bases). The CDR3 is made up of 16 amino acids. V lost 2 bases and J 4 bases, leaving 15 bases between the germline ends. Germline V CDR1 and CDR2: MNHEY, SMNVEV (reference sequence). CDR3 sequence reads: CASSLVGGAEGNTIYF. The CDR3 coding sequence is TGTGCCAGCAGTTTAGTTGGGGGCGCGGAGGGAAACACCATATATTTT.

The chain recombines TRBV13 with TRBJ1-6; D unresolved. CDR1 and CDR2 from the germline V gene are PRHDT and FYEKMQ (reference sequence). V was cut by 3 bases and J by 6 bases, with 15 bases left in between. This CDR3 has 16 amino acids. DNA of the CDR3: TGTGCCAGCAGCTTGGGAGCTCGTATTCTTAATTCACCCCTCCACTTT. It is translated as CASSLGARILNSPLHF.

The CDR3 sequence is CASSLQGADWSEAFF. CDR3 coding DNA: TGTGCCAGCAGCTTGCAGGGGGCGGATTGGTCTGAAGCTTTCTTT. The V call is TRBV5-5, the J call TRBJ1-1, with 8 bases lining up with TRBD1. Germline values: CDR1 SGHKS, CDR2 YYEKEE (reference sequence). CDR3 length equals 15 residues. V shed 1 base, J shed 6 bases, and the junction held 8 bases outside the gene matches.

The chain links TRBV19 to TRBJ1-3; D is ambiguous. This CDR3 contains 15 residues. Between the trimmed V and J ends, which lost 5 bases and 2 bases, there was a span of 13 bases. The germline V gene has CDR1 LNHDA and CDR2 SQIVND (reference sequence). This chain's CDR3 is CASSGFRQAGNTIYF. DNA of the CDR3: TGTGCCAGTAGTGGATTCAGGCAGGCTGGAAACACCATATATTTT.

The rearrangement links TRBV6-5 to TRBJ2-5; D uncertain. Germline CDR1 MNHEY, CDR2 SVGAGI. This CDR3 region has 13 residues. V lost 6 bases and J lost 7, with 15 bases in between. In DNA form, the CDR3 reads TGTGCCAGCAGCCTTAGAGTTGAGTGGACCCAGTACTTC. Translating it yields CASSLRVEWTQYF.

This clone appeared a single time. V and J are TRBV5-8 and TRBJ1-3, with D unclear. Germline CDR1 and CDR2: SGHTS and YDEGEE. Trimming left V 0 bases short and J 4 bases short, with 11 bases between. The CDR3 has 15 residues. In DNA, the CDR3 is TGTGCCAGCAGCTTGGGGAGGTTCACCGGAAACACCATATATTTT. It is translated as CASSLGRFTGNTIYF.

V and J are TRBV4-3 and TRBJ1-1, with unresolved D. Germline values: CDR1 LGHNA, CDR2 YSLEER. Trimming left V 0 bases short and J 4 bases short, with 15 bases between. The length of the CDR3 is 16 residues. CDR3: CASSQDRKQRPTEAFF. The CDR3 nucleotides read TGCGCCAGCAGCCAAGATCGTAAACAGAGACCCACTGAAGCTTTCTTT.

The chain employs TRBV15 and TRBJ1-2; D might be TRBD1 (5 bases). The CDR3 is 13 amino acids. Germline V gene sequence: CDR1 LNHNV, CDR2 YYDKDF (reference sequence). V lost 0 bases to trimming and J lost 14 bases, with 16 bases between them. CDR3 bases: TGTGCCACCAGCAGAGAAGGAACAGGAACTTGGACCTTC. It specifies CATSREGTGTWTF.

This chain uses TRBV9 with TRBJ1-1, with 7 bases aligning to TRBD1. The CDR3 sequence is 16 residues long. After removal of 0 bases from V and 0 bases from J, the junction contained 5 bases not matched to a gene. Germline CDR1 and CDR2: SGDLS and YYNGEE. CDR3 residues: CASSVDRQGLNTEAFF. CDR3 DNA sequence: TGTGCCAGCAGCGTAGATCGACAGGGATTGAACACTGAAGCTTTCTTT.

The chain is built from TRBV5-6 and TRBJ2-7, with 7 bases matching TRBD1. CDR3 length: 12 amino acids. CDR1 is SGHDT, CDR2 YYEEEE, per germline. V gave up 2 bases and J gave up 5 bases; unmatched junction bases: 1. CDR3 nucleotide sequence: TGTGCCAGCAGCTTCGACAGGGACGAGCAGTACTTC. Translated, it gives CASSFDRDEQYF.

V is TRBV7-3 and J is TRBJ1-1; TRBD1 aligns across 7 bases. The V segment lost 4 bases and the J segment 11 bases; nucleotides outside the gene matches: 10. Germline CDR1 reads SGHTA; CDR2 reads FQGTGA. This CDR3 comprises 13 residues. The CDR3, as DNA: TGTGCCAGCAGCTCAGCCCCGGGACAGCAGGCTTTCTTT. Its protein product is CASSSAPGQQAFF.

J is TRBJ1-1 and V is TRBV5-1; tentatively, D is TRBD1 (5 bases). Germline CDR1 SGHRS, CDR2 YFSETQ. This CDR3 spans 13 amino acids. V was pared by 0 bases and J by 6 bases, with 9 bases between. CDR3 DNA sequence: TGCGCCAGCAGCTTGGGTCGCAGGGCTGAAGCTTTCTTT. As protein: CASSLGRRAEAFF. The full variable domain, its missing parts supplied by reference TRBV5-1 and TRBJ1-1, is KAGVTQTPRYLIKTRGQQVTLSCSPISGHRSVSWYQQTPGQGLQFLFEYFSETQRNKGNFPGRFSGRQFSNSRSEMNVSTLELGDSALYLCASSLGRRAEAFFGQGTRLTVV.

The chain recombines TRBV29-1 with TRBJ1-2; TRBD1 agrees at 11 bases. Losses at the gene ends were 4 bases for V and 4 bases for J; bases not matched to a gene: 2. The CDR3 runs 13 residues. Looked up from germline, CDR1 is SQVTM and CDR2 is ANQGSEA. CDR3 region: CSVGGTGGYGYTF. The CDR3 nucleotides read TGCAGCGTTGGGGGGACAGGGGGCTATGGCTACACCTTC.

Written as DNA, the CDR3 is TGTGCCAGCAGATCAGGGTCCGGGGAGCTGTTTTTT. This sequence encodes CASRSGSGELFF. The chain couples TRBV28 to TRBJ2-2; possible D gene TRBD1, 5 bases. The CDR3 spans 12 residues. Looked up from germline, CDR1 is MDHEN and CDR2 is SYDVKM. Trimming pared 6 bases from V and 6 bases from J, leaving 8 bases between.

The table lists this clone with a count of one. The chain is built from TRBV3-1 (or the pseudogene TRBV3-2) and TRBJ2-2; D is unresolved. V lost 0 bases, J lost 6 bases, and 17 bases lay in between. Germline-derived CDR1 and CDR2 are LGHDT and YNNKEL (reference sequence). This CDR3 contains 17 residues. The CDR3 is CASSQDVASDFPGELFF. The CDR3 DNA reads TGTGCCAGCAGCCAAGATGTAGCTAGTGATTTCCCCGGGGAGCTGTTTTTT.

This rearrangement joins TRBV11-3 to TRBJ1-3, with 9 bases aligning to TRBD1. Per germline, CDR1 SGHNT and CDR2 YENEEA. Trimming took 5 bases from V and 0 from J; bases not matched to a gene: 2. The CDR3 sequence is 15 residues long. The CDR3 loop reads CASSPGQGSGNTIYF. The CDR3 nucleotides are TGTGCCAGCAGCCCGGGACAGGGCTCTGGAAACACCATATATTTT.

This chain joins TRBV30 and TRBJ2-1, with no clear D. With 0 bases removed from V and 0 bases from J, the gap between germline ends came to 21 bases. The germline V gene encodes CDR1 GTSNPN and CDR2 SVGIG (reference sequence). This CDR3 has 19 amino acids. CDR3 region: CAWSVLRWSGSSSYNEQFF. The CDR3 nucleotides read TGTGCCTGGAGTGTTCTTCGGTGGTCGGGTTCAAGCTCCTACAATGAGCAGTTCTTC.

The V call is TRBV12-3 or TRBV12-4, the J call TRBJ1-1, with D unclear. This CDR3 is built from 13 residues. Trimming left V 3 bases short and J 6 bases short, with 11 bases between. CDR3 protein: CASSFGEVAEAFF. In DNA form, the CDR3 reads TGTGCCAGCAGTTTCGGAGAAGTGGCTGAAGCTTTCTTT.

The CDR3, as DNA: TGTGCCAGCAGCCCCCTGGGGGCGGCGCAGTGGCGCACCGGGGAGCTGTTTTTT. This codes for CASSPLGAAQWRTGELFF. The chain employs TRBV7-7 and TRBJ2-2; D is possibly TRBD1 (6 bases). The CDR3 runs 18 residues. Trimming removed 5 bases from V and 4 bases from J, with 23 bases in between. Germline-derived CDR1 and CDR2 are SSHAT and FNYEAQ (reference sequence).

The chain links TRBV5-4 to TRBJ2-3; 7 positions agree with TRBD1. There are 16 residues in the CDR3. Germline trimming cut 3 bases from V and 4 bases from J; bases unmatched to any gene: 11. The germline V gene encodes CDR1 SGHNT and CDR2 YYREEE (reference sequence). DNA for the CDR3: TGTGCCAGCAGCTCCGAAAAGACAGGGATCGCAGATACGCAGTATTTT. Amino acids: CASSSEKTGIADTQYF.

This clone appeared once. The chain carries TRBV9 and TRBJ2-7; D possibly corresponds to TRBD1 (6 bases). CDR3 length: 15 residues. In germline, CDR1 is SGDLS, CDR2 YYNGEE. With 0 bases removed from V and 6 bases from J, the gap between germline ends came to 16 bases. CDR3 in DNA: TGTGCCAGCAGCGTAGGCAGTAACAGGGCGAGCGAGCAGTACTTC. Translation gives CASSVGSNRASEQYF.